This T cell receptor beta chain originates from a study of blood T cell repertoires in COVID-19. Study background: Acute and convalescent COVID-19 specimens originated in the United States, Italy and Spain. The cDNA or gDNA used as material had been derived from T cells, B-cell-depleted T cells, or PBMCs.

Trimming cost V 5 bases and J 10 bases; bases outside gene matches: 4. The CDR3 has 12 amino acids. In the original processing: It was from reference gene primer amplification that nucleated cell counts were estimated. The repertoire was sequenced with immunoSEQ multiplex PCR; TCRdb's copy has only in-frame clones and lacks some. V and J calls and clone size are as listed in that table; D and trimming were resolved from the DNA. The table lists 85,000 to 90,000 clones, approximately 79% of them singletons, with roughly 10% in the top ten. Sequencing was performed on peripheral blood. This clonotype originated in a man in his 70s with acute or convalescent COVID-19. The chain employs TRBV12-3 or TRBV12-4 and TRBJ2-1; TRBD1 aligns across 8 bases. The CDR3 nucleotides read TGTGCCAGCAGTAAAGGGACAGGCGAGCAGTTCTTC. Its protein product is CASSKGTGEQFF.